These T cell receptor beta chains were read from a single sample in a study of blood T cell repertoires in COVID-19. Here immunoSEQ multiplex PCR was the method, and the copy in TCRdb shows in-frame clones only, minus some. The top ten hold around 4.2% of the sample, which has 120,000 or so clones, 70% to 90% seen once. Source material: peripheral blood. The source is a man between 35 and 55 years old with acute or convalescent COVID-19. CDR3s include the opening cysteine and the closing phenylalanine or tryptophan. Each record gives: clone size, V gene, CDR3 length, D gene, J gene, CDR3 DNA, CDR3 protein. A D gene is named only where the DNA matches it firmly. Clone size is stated in some rows and not others, as once, few, many or a class when expanded.

>NA|TRBV27|14|NA|TRBJ2-1
TGTGCCAGCACCCTGGACAGTTCCTACAATGAGCAGTTCTTC
CASTLDSSYNEQFF
>NA|TRBV12-2|18|NA|TRBJ1-1
TGTGCAAGTCGCTTAGCGCGAGTATTCAGGGGTTGGGATACTGAAGCTTTCTTT
CASRLARVFRGWDTEAFF
>once|TRBV18|11|NA|TRBJ2-5
TGTGCCAGCTCACCAGAGGAGACCCAGTACTTC
CASSPEETQYF
>NA|TRBV27|15|TRBD2|TRBJ2-3
TGTGCCAGCAGTTTTAGCGGGGGGGCCTATGATACGCAGTATTTT
CASSFSGGAYDTQYF
>NA|TRBV10-2|13|TRBD1|TRBJ1-4
TGCGCCAGCAGCTTAGACAGGGACGAAAAACTGTTTTTT
CASSLDRDEKLFF
>NA|TRBV6-5|15|NA|TRBJ1-3
TGTGCCAGCAGTTTGAATACAGGGAACGGAAACACCATATATTTT
CASSLNTGNGNTIYF
>NA|TRBV2|13|NA|TRBJ1-1
TGTGCCAGCTCAGGACAGTGGGGCACTGAAGCTTTCTTT
CASSGQWGTEAFF
>NA|TRBV5-5|17|TRBD2|TRBJ2-1
TGTGCCAGCAGCCCTAACGGACTAGCGGGAGGTTCGGGTGAGCAGTTCTTC
CASSPNGLAGGSGEQFF
>few|TRBV11-3|14|TRBD2|TRBJ2-1
TGTGCCAGCAGCATATCTAGCGGGAGTGGTGAGCAGTTCTTC
CASSISSGSGEQFF
>once|TRBV30|15|TRBD2|TRBJ2-1
TGTGCCTGGAGGCCCATCGGACTAGCCCACAATGAGCAGTTCTTC
CAWRPIGLAHNEQFF
>NA|TRBV15|14|NA|TRBJ1-5
TGTGCCACGAGCGATGGCCGCCTCAATCAGCCCCAGCATTTT
CATSDGRLNQPQHF
>NA|TRBV5-6|14|TRBD1|TRBJ1-2
TGTGCCAGCAGCACGGCGGACAGGGTCTATGGCTACACCTTC
CASSTADRVYGYTF
>NA|TRBV6-5|14|TRBD1|TRBJ1-1
TGTGCCAGCAGTAGCCGGACAGGGGGCACTGAAGCTTTCTTT
CASSSRTGGTEAFF
>once|TRBV7-6|12|NA|TRBJ2-7
TGTGCCAGCAGCCGGCCCCTAGGCGAGCAGTACTTC
CASSRPLGEQYF
>NA|TRBV4-3|15|NA|TRBJ1-4
TGCGCCAGCAGCCAAGCTCGGGGGAGAGAGATGCAACTGTTTTTT
CASSQARGREMQLFF
>NA|TRBV30|11|TRBD1|TRBJ1-1
TGTGCCGGGACAGGGCACACTGAAGCTTTCTTT
CAGTGHTEAFF
>NA|TRBV11-3|16|TRBD1|TRBJ2-4
TGTGCCAGCAGCACAGGACAGGGGCTAGCCAAAAACATTCAGTACTTC
CASSTGQGLAKNIQYF
>NA|TRBV11-2|14|NA|TRBJ2-1
TGTGCCAGCAGCTCCCCGACTAGTAACAATGAGCAGTTCTTC
CASSSPTSNNEQFF
>NA|TRBV6-1|17|NA|TRBJ1-6
TGTGCCAGCAGTGAACGAGGCAAAAGCTCCTATAATTCACCCCTCCACTTT
CASSERGKSSYNSPLHF
>NA|TRBV21-1|15|NA|TRBJ1-4
TGTGCCAGCAGCGCAAGGGACAGTGGACGGGAAAAACTGTTTTTT
CASSARDSGREKLFF
>NA|TRBV3-1/TRBV3-2|12|NA|TRBJ1-1
TGTGCCAGCAGCCGAGCAGGGGTAGAAGCTTTCTTT
CASSRAGVEAFF
>NA|TRBV5-4|15|NA|TRBJ2-3
TGTGCCAGCAGCTTTAGGGCAGGGGACACAGATACGCAGTATTTT
CASSFRAGDTDTQYF
>NA|TRBV3-1/TRBV3-2|16|TRBD1|TRBJ1-1
TGTGCCAGCAGCCAACCCCCCCAGGGGGCAGGGACTGAAGCTTTCTTT
CASSQPPQGAGTEAFF
>NA|TRBV6-6|17|TRBD2|TRBJ2-2
TGTGCCAGCAGTCCCCCCGGGACTAGCGGGAGAACCGGGGAGCTGTTTTTT
CASSPPGTSGRTGELFF
>NA|TRBV7-2|17|NA|TRBJ1-2
TGTGCCAGCAGCTTATTCTCTCTGGCAGAACCTAACTATGGCTACACCTTC
CASSLFSLAEPNYGYTF
>NA|TRBV11-2|17|TRBD1|TRBJ1-4
TGTGCCAGCAGCTTAGAAGGGGGCCTAGCAACTAATGAAAAACTGTTTTTT
CASSLEGGLATNEKLFF
>NA|TRBV7-2|15|TRBD1|TRBJ1-5
TGTGCCAGCAGCTCACGACAGGGGTCGGTTCAGCCCCAGCATTTT
CASSSRQGSVQPQHF
>NA|TRBV5-1|14|NA|TRBJ2-2
TGCGCCAGCAGCTTGCAGGGAAACACCGGGGAGCTGTTTTTT
CASSLQGNTGELFF
>NA|TRBV7-2|15|NA|TRBJ1-1
TGTGCCAGCAGCTTAGTTAGGACAAGGAACACTGAAGCTTTCTTT
CASSLVRTRNTEAFF
>NA|TRBV5-1|14|TRBD1|TRBJ1-6
TGCGCCAGCAGCTTGGTGGACAGGGGTTCACCCCTCCACTTT
CASSLVDRGSPLHF
>NA|TRBV5-1|14|NA|TRBJ1-2
TGCGCCAGCAGCCGGATAGGCGGTTTGAATGGCTACACCTTC
CASSRIGGLNGYTF
>once|TRBV18|15|NA|TRBJ1-5
TGTGCCAGCTCACCACGCCAGGCTGTAAATCAGCCCCAGCATTTT
CASSPRQAVNQPQHF
>few|TRBV30|13|TRBD1|TRBJ2-3
TGTGCCTGGAGCGGACAGGGAATCGATACGCAGTATTTT
CAWSGQGIDTQYF
>few|TRBV30|15|NA|TRBJ1-5
TGTGCCTGGAGTCTGGGGGCTTGGGGCAATCAGCCCCAGCATTTT
CAWSLGAWGNQPQHF
>NA|TRBV23-1|14|TRBD1|TRBJ2-5
TGCGCCAGCAGTCGTGGGACAGGAAGAGAGACCCAGTACTTC
CASSRGTGRETQYF
>NA|TRBV7-2|15|TRBD2|TRBJ2-3
TGTGCCAGCAGCTCTGGGACTAGCGGGGGATATGGGCAGTATTTT
CASSSGTSGGYGQYF
>few|TRBV7-2|15|TRBD1|TRBJ1-2
TGTGCCAGCAGCCTTACTCCGGGACAGAGCTATGGCTACACCTTC
CASSLTPGQSYGYTF
>NA|TRBV7-9|14|NA|TRBJ1-2
TGTGCCAGCAGCTTAGGGGGACTGCCGAGTGGCTACACCTTC
CASSLGGLPSGYTF
>NA|TRBV27|13|TRBD1|TRBJ2-1
TGTGCCAGCAGCCCTTCAGGGGGAGATGAGCAGTTCTTC
CASSPSGGDEQFF
>NA|TRBV3-1/TRBV3-2|16|TRBD1|TRBJ1-5
TGTGCCAGCAGCCACGGGACAGGGGGCCAGATGCAGCCCCAGCATTTT
CASSHGTGGQMQPQHF